A single T cell receptor beta chain is shown here with its context. Under the authors' procedure: Amplifying reference gene primers gave estimates of nucleated cell counts. Data came from immunoSEQ multiplex PCR; TCRdb stores just in-frame clones and leaves some out. That table is the source of V, J and clone size, and D and trimming were worked out from the DNA. The sample contains just under 60,000 clones, more than 65% of which appear only once. The record originates from a study of blood T cell repertoires in COVID-19. About the research overall: Specimens from acute and convalescent COVID-19 originated in the United States, Italy and Spain. T cells, B-cell-depleted T cells, or PBMCs provided the cDNA or gDNA that served as material.

CDR1 SGHRS and CDR2 YFSETQ come from the germline V gene. CDR3 length: 14 amino acids. The V and J ends lost 4 bases and 6 bases, in that order; junction bases with no gene match: 7. In Seattle, patients joined the study during active infection and were tracked longitudinally. The clonotype comes from an elderly man with COVID-19, enrolled during active disease. The sample was peripheral blood. This sequence joins TRBV5-1 and TRBJ2-1; 7 bases match TRBD2. The CDR3, as DNA: TGCGCCAGCAGCGGACTACTAGCGTCCAATGAGCAGTTCTTC. It codes for CASSGLLASNEQFF.